This section outlines one T cell receptor beta chain sequence together with its context. As yet, its antigen is unknown. The data are from a study of graft-versus-host responses after intestinal transplantation. Study details: Induction using anti-thymocyte globulin, followed by tacrolimus and steroids for 2 to 4 years, was given to all recipients.

Clones were read by immunoSEQ multiplex PCR, and TCRdb kept only the in-frame ones, dropping some. The repertoire has approximately 70,000 clones, approximately 84% of them found once; the top ten carry 0.39%. Material: unstimulated CD4+ T cells sorted from spleen or lymph node cells, obtained before transplant. The receptor's source is a human donor who was the organ donor for an intestinal transplant.

The CDR3 region has the DNA TGTGCCAGCAGCTTGGCCTTGGGCAGGGGGTCCTATGGCTACACCTTC. It codes for CASSLALGRGSYGYTF. This chain joins TRBV5-6 and TRBJ1-2; 7 bases line up with TRBD1. The CDR3 is 16 amino acids. V gave up 0 bases and J gave up 4 bases; unmatched junction bases: 9. Looked up from germline, CDR1 is SGHDT and CDR2 is YYEEEE.